The clone carrying this T cell receptor (beta chain) came up once. Libraries were prepared by immunoSEQ multiplex PCR; TCRdb keeps only in-frame clonotypes and omits some of them. This sample yields 110,000 to 150,000 clones, of which 65% to 90% are seen a single time; under 3% belongs to the top ten. The sample is drawn from a study of blood T cell repertoires in COVID-19. The CDR3 is 16 amino acids. V and J are TRBV21-1 and TRBJ2-3; the listed D gene, TRBD2, was not tested against the DNA. TRBV21-1 is a pseudogene segment. The sequence came from a man in his forties or fifties with acute or convalescent COVID-19. Sequencing was done on a sample of peripheral blood. The CDR3 bases are TGTGCCAGCAGCAATCGCCCTAGCGGGAGTACAGATACGCAGTATTTT. This codes for CASSNRPSGSTDTQYF.